One and the same sample provided the 6 T cell receptor beta chains below, sequenced in a study of T cell repertoires in cytomegalovirus infection. TCRdb analysed the reads with MiXCR anew, one entry per CDR3 protein. The top ten clones hold approximately 13% of a sample with more than 400,000 distinct CDR3 sequences, roughly 29% of them seen once. Specimen: PBMCs. These receptors were taken from a human donor in good health (CMV status not recorded). Some clones in this sample may be carry-over from other donors' samples.

This clonotype was seen ten or more times. The V and J genes are TRBV7-9 and TRBJ2-5, with a possible D match to TRBD1 (5 bases). In germline, CDR1 is SEHNR, CDR2 FQNEAQ (reference sequence). The CDR3 is made up of 12 amino acids. V gave up 3 bases and J gave up 4 bases, with 6 bases separating them. CDR3 in amino acids: CASSFQGETQYF. CDR3 in DNA: TGTGCCAGCAGCTTTCAGGGAGAGACCCAGTACTTC.

A few counts support this clonotype. The DNA for the CDR3 is TGTGCCAGCAGTAAGGACAAGTCTAGCAATCAGCCCCAGCATTTT. It codes for CASSKDKSSNQPQHF. The rearrangement joins TRBV6-5 to TRBJ1-5, with D possibly TRBD1 on 5 matching bases. Germline V gives CDR1 MNHEY, CDR2 SVGAGI. V was cut by 5 bases and J by 0 bases, with 11 bases left in between. This CDR3 contains 15 residues.

The CDR3: CSARTGDTEAFF. CDR3 coding DNA: TGCAGTGCTAGGACAGGGGACACTGAAGCTTTCTTT. This chain links TRBV20-1 with TRBJ1-1, with 8 bases identical to TRBD1. This CDR3 is 12 amino acids long. Germline-derived CDR1 and CDR2 are DFQATT and SNEGSKA (reference sequence). The V gene end was trimmed by 3 bases and the J gene end by 3 bases; junction bases not matched to a gene: 0.

The chain employs TRBV28 and TRBJ2-4; 9 positions agree with TRBD1. The CDR3 length is 20 residues. V trimming: 6 bases; J trimming: 0 bases; junction bases outside the gene matches: 18. Germline V gene lookup returns CDR1 MDHEN and CDR2 SYDVKM. The CDR3, as DNA: TGTGCCAGCAGCCGTGAAAAGGGACAGGGCCCGATCCCAGCCAAAAACATTCAGTACTTC. Its protein is CASSREKGQGPIPAKNIQYF.

As DNA, the CDR3 is TGTGCCAGCAGCTTCGATTTTCGCGGAGGCTCCTACAATGAGCAGTTCTTC. Protein product: CASSFDFRGGSYNEQFF. The chain is built from TRBV7-2 and TRBJ2-1; a weak D match, TRBD2 (5 bases). CDR1 SGHTA and CDR2 FQGNSA come from the germline V gene. The V end was cut by 3 bases, the J end by 0 bases, with 15 bases between. This CDR3 is built from 17 residues.

In its sample, this clonotype was seen many times. The chain links TRBV4-1 to TRBJ2-2, with 9 bases that match TRBD1. CDR3 length: 14 residues. CDR1 and CDR2 from the germline V gene are MGHRA and YSYEKL. Unmatched junction bases numbered 4, after V lost 7 bases and J lost 4 bases. CDR3 region: CASTGQGTTGELFF. The DNA of the CDR3 is TGCGCCAGCACTGGACAGGGGACCACCGGGGAGCTGTTTTTT.